Listed here are 11 T cell receptor beta chains from one sample, sequenced in a study of blood T cell repertoires in COVID-19. The assay was immunoSEQ multiplex PCR, and TCRdb's table has in-frame clones only and misses some. The sample records about 16,000 clones, 89% being singletons. What was sequenced was peripheral blood. These receptors were taken from a human donor in a cohort sampled during active COVID-19.

The V gene is TRBV5-4, the J gene TRBJ2-3; 9 nucleotides match TRBD2. CDR3 size: 16 residues. Germline CDR1 reads SGHNT; CDR2 reads YYREEE (reference sequence). V was pared by 5 bases and J by 0 bases, with 7 bases of the junction left unmatched. CDR3 DNA sequence: TGTGCCAGCAGAGCCTGGACTAGCGTTAGCACAGATACGCAGTATTTT. Translated: CASRAWTSVSTDTQYF.

The chain employs TRBV9 and TRBJ2-1, with TRBD2 identical over 9 bases. The CDR3 contains 15 residues. Losses at the gene ends were 0 bases for V and 9 bases for J; bases not matched to a gene: 7. Per the germline V gene, CDR1 is SGDLS and CDR2 is YYNGEE. CDR3 DNA sequence: TGTGCCAGCAGCGTAGATTCTAGCGGGATAGGTGAGCAGTTCTTC. Its translation is CASSVDSSGIGEQFF.

The chain recombines TRBV10-2 with TRBJ2-5; D is possibly TRBD1 (6 bases). CDR3 length equals 15 residues. Germline V gene lookup returns CDR1 WSHSY and CDR2 SAAADI. V was trimmed by 4 bases and J by 0 bases, leaving 12 bases between them. CDR3 protein: CASSGTGRYQETQYF. The DNA for the CDR3 is TGCGCCAGCAGTGGCACAGGGCGCTACCAAGAGACCCAGTACTTC.

The chain has TRBV28 and TRBJ2-5, with D perhaps TRBD1 (5 bases). Germline V gene lookup returns CDR1 MDHEN and CDR2 SYDVKM. This CDR3 is 13 amino acids long. Trimming took 6 bases from V and 3 from J, leaving 11 bases between them. In DNA, the CDR3 is TGTGCCAGCAGCTCAGGGAAGGAAGAGACCCAGTACTTC. Translation gives CASSSGKEETQYF.

V usage is TRBV29-1 and J usage is TRBJ1-1, with 8 bases identical to TRBD1. Germline CDR1 is SQVTM and CDR2 is ANQGSEA. The CDR3 covers 12 residues. V shed 6 bases and J 8 bases; nucleotides not matched to a gene: 8. The CDR3 region is CSVCVQGAEAFF. CDR3 nucleotide sequence: TGCAGCGTATGCGTCCAGGGGGCGGAAGCTTTCTTT.

The chain is built from TRBV9 and TRBJ1-1; D possibly corresponds to TRBD1 (6 bases). CDR1 and CDR2 (germline): SGDLS, YYNGEE. The CDR3 is 14 residues long. Trimming took off 0 bases at V and 6 bases at J, with 12 bases between the two ends. CDR3 nucleotide sequence: TGTGCCAGCAGCGTAGCCGGGCAGGGGTCTGAAGCTTTCTTT. Its protein product is CASSVAGQGSEAFF.

The gene calls are TRBV7-2 and TRBJ2-7; D remains ambiguous. V dropped 5 bases and J dropped 5 bases, with 13 bases sitting between them. This CDR3 contains 13 residues. Germline values: CDR1 SGHTA, CDR2 FQGNSA. CDR3 bases: TGTGCCAGCAGCCTTAGTTTACCGGACGAGCAGTACTTC. Translation gives CASSLSLPDEQYF.

The gene calls are TRBV19 and TRBJ1-5; TRBD1 agrees at 10 bases. V was pared by 6 bases and J by 5 bases, with 7 bases of the junction left unmatched. Germline-derived CDR1 and CDR2 are LNHDA and SQIVND (reference sequence). This CDR3 region has 15 residues. The CDR3 reads CASRTTGTGDQPQHF. The CDR3 DNA reads as TGTGCCAGTAGGACGACCGGGACAGGGGATCAGCCCCAGCATTTT.

This chain joins TRBV5-1 and TRBJ2-1, with D perhaps matching TRBD1 (6 bases). Trimming pared 1 base from V and 4 bases from J, leaving 15 bases between. Germline V gives CDR1 SGHRS, CDR2 YFSETQ. CDR3 length equals 16 residues. The CDR3 region is CASSLYLRQDYNEQFF. The CDR3 DNA sequence: TGCGCCAGCAGCTTGTACCTACGACAGGATTACAATGAGCAGTTCTTC.

The V call is TRBV28, the J call TRBJ1-2, with TRBD1 matching 7 bases. The V segment lost 10 bases and the J segment 0 bases; nucleotides outside the gene matches: 11. Looked up from germline, CDR1 is MDHEN and CDR2 is SYDVKM. The CDR3 has 15 amino acids. For the CDR3, the DNA is TGTGCCACCCGCCAGGGGGGCCTGACTAACTATGGCTACACCTTC. Protein: CATRQGGLTNYGYTF.

The chain links TRBV20-1 to TRBJ2-1; D may be TRBD2 (6 bases). Deletions cut 3 bases from V and 7 bases from J, with 13 bases between. This CDR3 region has 13 residues. In germline, CDR1 is DFQATT, CDR2 SNEGSKA (reference sequence). In nucleotides, the CDR3 is TGCAGTGCTAGTTCGGTTAGCGGTAATGAGCAGTTCTTC. The encoded protein is CSASSVSGNEQFF.